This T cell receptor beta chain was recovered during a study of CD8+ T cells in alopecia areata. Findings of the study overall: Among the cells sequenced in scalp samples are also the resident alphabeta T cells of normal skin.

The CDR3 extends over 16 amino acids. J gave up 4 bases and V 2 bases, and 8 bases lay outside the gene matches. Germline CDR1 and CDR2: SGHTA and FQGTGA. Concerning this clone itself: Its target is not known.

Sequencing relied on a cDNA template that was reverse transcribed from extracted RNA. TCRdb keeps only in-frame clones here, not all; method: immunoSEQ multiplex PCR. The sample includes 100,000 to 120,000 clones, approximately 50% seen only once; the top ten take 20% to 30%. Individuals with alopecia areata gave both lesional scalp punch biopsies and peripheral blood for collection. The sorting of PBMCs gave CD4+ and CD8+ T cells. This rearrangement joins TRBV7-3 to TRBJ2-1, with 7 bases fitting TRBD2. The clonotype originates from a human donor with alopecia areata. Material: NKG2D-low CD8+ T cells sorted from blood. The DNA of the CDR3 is TGTGCCAGCAGCTTAGGGCTGGCGGGAGTATACAATGAGCAGTTCTTC. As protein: CASSLGLAGVYNEQFF.